A single sample is the source of the 24 T cell receptor beta chains below, sequenced in a study of CD8 T cells in ankylosing spondylitis. TCRdb recomputed calls from the 5' RACE reads with MiXCR, one row per CDR3 protein. There are 250,000 or so distinct CDR3 sequences in the sample; 15% to 20% occur only once, and over 25% lies in the top ten. Source material: blood, either unsorted or a sorted T cell fraction (not recorded which). Source of these receptors: a male donor with ankylosing spondylitis or in good health (not recorded which).

This sequence joins TRBV6-1 and TRBJ1-4; 9 bases agree with TRBD1. Germline CDR1 and CDR2: MNHNS and SASEGT. The CDR3 is made up of 15 amino acids. Germline trimming cut 4 bases from V and 3 bases from J; bases unmatched to any gene: 3. CDR3 region: CASSVQGAANEKLFF. The CDR3 coding sequence is TGTGCCAGCAGTGTACAGGGGGCGGCTAATGAAAAACTGTTTTTT.

This clonotype has a count of ten or more. V is TRBV12-3 or TRBV12-4 and J is TRBJ2-5; 7 bases agree with TRBD1. J was trimmed by 2 bases and V by 5 bases; bases with no gene match: 8. The CDR3 runs 15 residues. The CDR3 DNA reads as TGTGCCAGCAGTAAAGAGACAGGGTGGCAAGAGACCCAGTACTTC. Translation gives CASSKETGWQETQYF.

This clonotype has just a few counts. The chain carries TRBV5-1 and TRBJ2-1, with D possibly called TRBD1 or TRBD2 (5 bases each). Trimming shortened V by 3 bases and J by 8 bases, and 15 bases separated the two germline ends. The V gene's germline CDR1 is SGHRS and CDR2 YFSETQ. This CDR3 has 14 amino acids. CDR3: CASSYVGGTDEQFF. In DNA form, the CDR3 reads TGCGCCAGCAGCTATGTTGGGGGAACGGATGAGCAGTTCTTC.

The rearrangement joins TRBV6-2 or TRBV6-3 to TRBJ2-1, with 8 bases that match TRBD1. The CDR3 contains 17 residues. J was trimmed by 4 bases and V by 2 bases; bases with no gene match: 10. Germline V gene sequence: CDR1 MNHEY, CDR2 SVGEGT. The DNA of the CDR3 is TGTGCCAGCAGTTACGGTTGGGACAGGACACCTTACAATGAGCAGTTCTTC. Translating gives CASSYGWDRTPYNEQFF.

This rearrangement joins TRBV7-9 to TRBJ1-3; D is unclear. Germline assignment: CDR1 SEHNR and CDR2 FQNEAQ (reference sequence). The germline V and J ends were trimmed by 5 bases and 0 bases, with 11 bases remaining between them. This CDR3 spans 15 amino acids. CDR3 region: CASSPRGSSGNTIYF. DNA of the CDR3: TGTGCCAGCAGCCCCCGAGGGAGCTCTGGAAACACCATATATTTT.

J is TRBJ2-1 and V is TRBV11-2; no definite D call. The V end lost 0 bases, the J end lost 6 bases, and 15 bases lay between the germline ends. The CDR3 consists of 16 residues. CDR1 is SGHAT, CDR2 FQNNGV, per germline. DNA for the CDR3: TGTGCCAGCAGCTTAGATCTGGCTGTAGCTGGCAATGAGCAGTTCTTC. Residues: CASSLDLAVAGNEQFF.

This sequence joins TRBV5-1 and TRBJ2-5, with 10 positions matching TRBD2. Germline CDR1 reads SGHRS; CDR2 reads YFSETQ. This CDR3 spans 21 amino acids. The V and J ends lost 3 bases and 5 bases, in that order; junction bases with no gene match: 25. The CDR3 coding sequence is TGCGCCAGCAGCTCGGAACGACAGGGAGTCGGACTAGCGGTCCCGCGGGAGACCCAGTACTTC. Its protein product is CASSSERQGVGLAVPRETQYF. The whole variable domain, remainder taken from reference TRBV5-1 and TRBJ2-5, is KAGVTQTPRYLIKTRGQQVTLSCSPISGHRSVSWYQQTPGQGLQFLFEYFSETQRNKGNFPGRFSGRQFSNSRSEMNVSTLELGDSALYLCASSSERQGVGLAVPRETQYFGPGTRLLVL.

The chain carries TRBV9 and TRBJ2-3; D remains ambiguous. The V end was cut by 1 base, the J end by 5 bases, with 14 bases between. Germline assignment: CDR1 SGDLS and CDR2 YYNGEE. The CDR3 spans 15 residues. The CDR3 DNA sequence: TGTGCCAGCAGCGTATACCAGCGCGAGTTAGATACGCAGTATTTT. This sequence encodes CASSVYQRELDTQYF.

This clonotype was picked up many times. This chain connects TRBV29-1 to TRBJ1-4; D remains ambiguous. The CDR3 sequence is 12 residues long. Germline V gene data show CDR1 as SQVTM and CDR2 as ANQGSEA. V lost 5 bases and J lost 5, with 9 bases in between. DNA of the CDR3: TGCAGCGTTCGATGGAGCAATGAAAAACTGTTTTTT. The encoded protein is CSVRWSNEKLFF.

This clonotype was seen a handful of times. The V gene is TRBV10-3, the J gene TRBJ1-6; D uncertain. This CDR3 comprises 16 residues. The ends were cut back, 4 bases at V and 0 bases at J, with 10 bases in the middle. Germline CDR1 is ENHRY and CDR2 is SYGVKD. The CDR3 protein is CAISAVISSYNSPLHF. As DNA, the CDR3 is TGTGCCATCAGTGCTGTGATCAGCTCCTATAATTCACCCCTCCACTTT.

This clonotype was seen repeatedly, ten times or more. The rearrangement joins TRBV2 to TRBJ2-3; the match to TRBD2 covers 10 bases. The length of the CDR3 is 15 residues. Germline trimming cut 3 bases from V and 6 bases from J; bases unmatched to any gene: 6. CDR1 SNHLY and CDR2 FYNNEI come from the germline V gene. CDR3 protein: CASSDWLAGEDTQYF. The CDR3 DNA is TGTGCCAGCAGTGATTGGCTAGCGGGAGAGGATACGCAGTATTTT.

This clonotype was picked up one time. The chain joins TRBV12-3 or TRBV12-4 to TRBJ2-7; D uncertain. V was clipped by 3 bases and J by 3 bases, with 15 bases between them. This CDR3 has 15 amino acids. CDR3 sequence reads: CASSLGISSRYEQYF. CDR3 sequence (DNA): TGTGCCAGCAGTTTGGGGATTAGCAGTCGCTACGAGCAGTACTTC.

This chain links TRBV11-2 with TRBJ1-2, with TRBD1 matching over 7 bases. Germline trimming cut 5 bases from V and 5 bases from J; bases unmatched to any gene: 8. This CDR3 contains 14 residues. CDR1 and CDR2 (germline): SGHAT, FQNNGV. The CDR3 DNA sequence: TGTGCCAGCAGCGGGTGGGACAGCACATATGGCTACACCTTC. It is translated as CASSGWDSTYGYTF.

This clonotype has a handful of counts. The CDR3 sequence is CASSRRGSHTDTQYF. As DNA, the CDR3 is TGTGCCAGCAGCAGACGGGGGTCTCACACAGATACGCAGTATTTT. The chain combines TRBV7-2 with TRBJ2-3, with D possibly matching TRBD2 (6 bases). This CDR3 comprises 15 residues. CDR1 is SGHTA and CDR2 is FQGNSA in the germline V gene. V was clipped by 5 bases and J by 2 bases, with 14 bases between them.

This clonotype appeared a few times. J is TRBJ2-1 and V is TRBV6-5, with 11 bases identical to TRBD2. In germline, CDR1 is MNHEY, CDR2 SVGAGI. V was clipped by 4 bases and J by 10 bases; unmatched bases: 12. The CDR3 extends over 16 amino acids. DNA for the CDR3: TGTGCCAGCAGTTCCACTAGCGGGAGTGGCAAAGGCGAGCAGTTCTTC. Its protein product is CASSSTSGSGKGEQFF.

The chain recombines TRBV24-1 with TRBJ2-5; D unresolved. The germline V gene encodes CDR1 KGHDR and CDR2 SFDVKD. This CDR3 region has 12 residues. V lost 8 bases to trimming and J lost 5 bases, with 11 bases between them. DNA of the CDR3: TGTGCCACCAAGGATAGTGAGGAGACCCAGTACTTC. It encodes CATKDSEETQYF.

As concerns this clonotype: The junction departs from the called germline gene at one end, perhaps through a read error. The chain couples TRBV7-7 to TRBJ2-5; D is perhaps TRBD2 (5 bases). The CDR3 is made up of 13 amino acids. CDR1 SSHAT and CDR2 FNYEAQ come from the germline V gene (reference sequence). CDR3 residues: CASSGKGRETQYF. The DNA of the CDR3 is TGTGCTAGCAGCGGCAAGGGCCGAGAGACCCAGTACTTC.

The chain carries TRBV27 and TRBJ2-7; 8 nucleotides agree with TRBD2. Germline V gene lookup returns CDR1 MNHEY and CDR2 SMNVEV (reference sequence). Trimming at V came to 6 bases and at J to 6 bases, leaving 7 bases not matched to a gene. There are 13 residues in the CDR3. CDR3: CASSHWTSSEQYF. DNA of the CDR3: TGTGCCAGCAGCCACTGGACTAGCAGCGAGCAGTACTTC.

This clonotype showed up many times. The V call is TRBV20-1, the J call TRBJ1-4; a weak D match, TRBD1 (5 bases). The V end lost 4 bases, the J end lost 6 bases, and 12 bases lay between the germline ends. Germline CDR1 and CDR2: DFQATT and SNEGSKA (reference sequence). The CDR3 is made up of 13 amino acids. The CDR3 nucleotides are TGCAGTGCTACCAAGGGGTCTCATGAAAAACTGTTTTTT. As protein: CSATKGSHEKLFF.

This rearrangement joins TRBV20-1 to TRBJ2-1; D possibly corresponds to TRBD2 (6 bases). Germline values: CDR1 DFQATT, CDR2 SNEGSKA (reference sequence). The CDR3 contains 14 residues. V was trimmed by 6 bases and J by 2 bases, leaving 14 bases between them. The CDR3 spells CSADPEGAYNEQFF. The CDR3 DNA reads TGCAGTGCGGACCCGGAGGGCGCCTACAATGAGCAGTTCTTC.

In this sample, this clonotype turned up many times. The genes are TRBV12-3 or TRBV12-4 and TRBJ2-7, with 7 nucleotides matching TRBD1. The trim removed 3 bases at V and 3 bases at J, leaving 11 bases unmatched. This CDR3 comprises 16 residues. This CDR3 reads CASSFRGRGSDYEQYF. The CDR3 nucleotides read TGTGCCAGCAGTTTTAGGGGGCGCGGTTCTGACTACGAGCAGTACTTC.

This clonotype was seen repeatedly, ten times or more. The V gene is TRBV20-1, the J gene TRBJ2-2; possible D gene TRBD1, 6 bases. The CDR3 is 14 residues long. Between the trimmed V and J ends, which lost 6 bases and 2 bases, there was a span of 13 bases. Per germline, CDR1 DFQATT and CDR2 SNEGSKA (reference sequence). The CDR3 nucleotides read TGCAGTGCGAGGGACGGGACAAACACCGGGGAGCTGTTTTTT. Residues: CSARDGTNTGELFF.

The rearrangement uses TRBV12-3 or TRBV12-4 and TRBJ2-7, with D possibly called TRBD1 or TRBD2 (5 bases each). The CDR3 loop spans 15 amino acids. The V and J ends lost 6 bases and 2 bases respectively, with 17 bases between them. The CDR3 region has the DNA TGTGCCAGCAGCTTCTATGGGGGTCGACCCTACGAGCAGTACTTC. As protein: CASSFYGGRPYEQYF.

This clonotype has more than one count but fewer than ten. This chain joins TRBV20-1 and TRBJ2-5; TRBD1 matches 7 bases. Germline assignment: CDR1 DFQATT and CDR2 SNEGSKA (reference sequence). The V segment lost 5 bases and the J segment 5 bases; nucleotides outside the gene matches: 8. This CDR3 is 13 amino acids long. The CDR3 is CSAPTGVRETQYF. The CDR3 bases are TGCAGTGCTCCAACAGGGGTCAGGGAGACCCAGTACTTC.